This TCR beta chain was sequenced in a study of T cell responses to AZD1222 COVID-19 vaccine. The study, taken as a whole, reports: Spike as a whole was targeted by vaccine-associated CD4 TCRs, dominant at 160-218 and 743-854.

Concerning this clone itself: Its antigen is not identified.

The repertoire was sequenced with immunoSEQ multiplex PCR; TCRdb's copy has only in-frame clones and lacks some. The sample comprises tens of thousands of clones, around 85% of which are singletons, and around 20% rests with the top ten. Sequencing used peripheral blood, obtained on day 0 of MenACWY control vaccination. This receptor was obtained from an adult in good health.

This CDR3 reads CASSLPGGSSYNEQFF. CDR3 DNA: TGTGCCAGCAGTTTACCGGGAGGGAGCTCCTACAATGAGCAGTTCTTC. The chain joins TRBV28 to TRBJ2-1, with TRBD2 identical over 8 bases. The V and J ends lost 2 bases and 0 bases, in that order; junction bases with no gene match: 3. Per the germline V gene, CDR1 is MDHEN and CDR2 is SYDVKM. The CDR3 loop spans 16 amino acids.